These 10 T cell receptor beta chains originate from one sample sequenced in a study of identifying expanded T cells in peripheral blood. Libraries were prepared by immunoSEQ multiplex PCR; TCRdb keeps only in-frame clonotypes and omits some of them. The profile shows 80,000 to 90,000 clones, about 86% of them singletons. Sequencing used blood. The origin of the receptors is a person between 18 and 70 years old in good health.

This clone was counted once. The rearrangement links TRBV7-2 to TRBJ1-2, with D possibly matching TRBD1 (5 bases). Trimming removed 5 bases from V and 4 bases from J, with 29 bases in between. The CDR3 contains 19 residues. Germline V lookup: CDR1 SGHTA, CDR2 FQGNSA. CDR3 nucleotide sequence: TGTGCCAGCAGCCACGTTATGGGTCTACCGGGACGCAGCATCTATGGCTACACCTTC. It encodes CASSHVMGLPGRSIYGYTF.

J is TRBJ1-2 and V is TRBV5-8; perhaps TRBD1 as D (6 bases). The CDR3 loop spans 16 amino acids. The V gene lost 2 bases and the J gene lost 4 bases, with 18 bases spanning the gap. The germline V gene encodes CDR1 SGHTS and CDR2 YDEGEE. CDR3 sequence (DNA): TGTGCCAGCAGCTTAGACTCAACCCAAGGGGGCTATGGCTACACCTTC. Amino acid sequence: CASSLDSTQGGYGYTF.

V usage is TRBV5-6 and J usage is TRBJ1-5; no reliable D call. The germline V gene has CDR1 SGHDT and CDR2 YYEEEE. The V end was cut by 4 bases, the J end by 5 bases, with 16 bases between. The CDR3 spans 15 residues. The CDR3 bases are TGTGCCAGCAGCCTTCAGAGCCTGGATTATCAGCCCCAGCATTTT. Amino acid sequence: CASSLQSLDYQPQHF.

The chain has TRBV10-3 and TRBJ2-5, with D possibly matching TRBD2 (5 bases). The CDR3 has 11 amino acids. The germline V and J ends were trimmed by 3 bases and 8 bases, with 7 bases remaining between them. Germline CDR1 is ENHRY and CDR2 is SYGVKD. CDR3 residues: CAISDRETQYF. The CDR3 DNA reads as TGTGCCATCAGTGATCGGGAAACCCAGTACTTC.

The V and J genes are TRBV30 and TRBJ1-6; no clear D. This CDR3 has 13 residues. Germline V gene lookup returns CDR1 GTSNPN and CDR2 SVGIG (reference sequence). V was pared by 6 bases and J by 4 bases, with 10 bases between. The DNA for the CDR3 is TGTGCCTGCACGAGGCCGTATAATTCACCCCTCCACTTT. This encodes CACTRPYNSPLHF.

The table lists this clone with a few counts. CDR3 residues: CASSLQQGDGYGYTF. The CDR3 DNA reads TGTGCCAGCTCACTGCAACAGGGGGATGGATATGGCTACACCTTC. The chain couples TRBV18 to TRBJ1-2; TRBD1 aligns across 8 bases. The CDR3 is 15 amino acids. Losses at the gene ends were 4 bases for V and 5 bases for J; bases not matched to a gene: 9. Germline CDR1 is KGHSH and CDR2 is LQKENI.

This chain links TRBV6-5 with TRBJ2-1, with a possible D match to TRBD1 (5 bases). CDR1 and CDR2 from the germline V gene are MNHEY and SVGAGI. The CDR3 spans 13 residues. Trimming stripped 5 bases from V and 3 bases from J, with 8 bases between. DNA of the CDR3: TGTGCCAGCAGTACCGACAGCTACAATGAGCAGTTCTTC. It is translated as CASSTDSYNEQFF.

This chain links TRBV5-8 with TRBJ2-2; TRBD1 might be the D (5 bases). The length of the CDR3 is 18 residues. Germline V gives CDR1 SGHTS, CDR2 YDEGEE. V was clipped by 0 bases and J by 1 base, with 16 bases between them. The CDR3 region is CASSLGGFWGLNTGELFF. CDR3 bases: TGTGCCAGCAGCTTGGGAGGCTTCTGGGGCTTGAACACCGGGGAGCTGTTTTTT.

The chain has TRBV7-9 and TRBJ2-2; D ambiguous. The CDR3 length is 13 residues. Germline CDR1 SEHNR, CDR2 FQNEAQ (reference sequence). Trimming pared 2 bases from V and 8 bases from J, leaving 9 bases between. CDR3 DNA: TGTGCCAGCAGCTTATCGTCGGCTGGGGAGCTGTTTTTT. Protein sequence: CASSLSSAGELFF.

The rearrangement links TRBV6-6 to TRBJ2-7; 7 bases line up with TRBD1. Germline CDR1 is MNHNY and CDR2 is SVGAGI (reference sequence). The trim removed 10 bases at V and 2 bases at J, leaving 8 bases unmatched. The CDR3 has 13 residues. The CDR3 loop reads CAIATGATYEQYF. Here the CDR3 DNA reads TGTGCCATCGCTACAGGGGCGACCTACGAGCAGTACTTC.